The TCR beta chain under discussion was sequenced for a study of T-cell reconstitution after alpha-beta-depleted transplantation in children. Findings of the study overall: Surviving thymic progenitors and recipient T cells were the source of high TCRbeta diversity at day 60 in some patients. About two months after transplant, alpha-beta T cells reportedly came from several hundred expanded graft clones.

Unique molecular identifiers tagged the TCRbeta library. TCRdb called the PCR reads again in MiXCR, with one record for every CDR3 protein. The table lists hundreds of thousands of distinct CDR3 sequences, about 24% of them singletons. A word on this clonotype: Its target is not known.

This CDR3 contains 14 residues. CDR1 and CDR2 (germline): SGHRS, YFSETQ. Trimming pared 4 bases from V and 4 bases from J, leaving 15 bases between. This sequence was found in a female patient aged 2-15 years who had a stem cell transplant for congenital amegakaryocytic thrombocytopenia, so the T cells may come from the graft donor. Sequencing used PBMCs, mostly from graft donor cells, obtained 360 days after TCRalphabeta/CD19-depleted stem cell transplant. The rearrangement joins TRBV5-1 to TRBJ2-7, with no clear D. The CDR3 DNA reads TGCGCCAGCAGCCTCTCTCCGACGGAGTACGAGCAGTACTTC. Translation gives CASSLSPTEYEQYF.